This is a list of T cell receptor beta chains from one sample in a study of blood T cells in healthy people across ages. TCRdb reprocessed the 5' RACE reads with MiXCR, giving one entry per CDR3 protein. The sample carries 890,000 or so distinct CDR3 sequences, 62% recorded once. Sequenced sample: blood. The receptors were gathered from a man aged 25-45 years in good health. Each CDR3 is given with its conserved first and last residue. A D gene is named only where the DNA matches it firmly. Some rows have no size entry. The others give once, few or many, or a class for an expanded clone.

D	J	V	size	CDR3	DNA
-	TRBJ2-5	TRBV7-2	-	CASSHVLDDQETQYF	TGTGCCAGCAGCCACGTATTAGATGACCAAGAGACCCAGTACTTC
TRBD1	TRBJ2-4	TRBV7-2	-	CASSTTTPGQGTKNIQYF	TGTGCCAGCAGCACCACTACCCCGGGACAGGGAACCAAAAACATTCAGTACTTC
TRBD2	TRBJ2-7	TRBV27	few	CASSLLASGGDEQYF	TGTGCCAGCAGTTTATTGGCTAGCGGGGGAGACGAGCAGTACTTC
TRBD2	TRBJ2-7	TRBV7-2	few	CASSLAGTSGQYEQYF	TGTGCCAGCAGCTTAGCGGGGACTAGCGGGCAATACGAGCAGTACTTC
-	TRBJ2-5	TRBV4-3	-	CASSHARGVEEQYF	TGCGCCAGCAGCCATGCCAGGGGGGTAGAGGAGCAGTACTTC
TRBD1	TRBJ2-3	TRBV20-1	-	CSAKAYRGLTDTQYF	TGCAGTGCTAAGGCCTACAGGGGGCTCACAGATACGCAGTATTTT
-	TRBJ2-7	TRBV7-2	-	CASSTHRANEQYF	TGTGCCAGCAGCACCCACAGGGCCAACGAGCAGTACTTC
TRBD1	TRBJ1-2	TRBV7-3	-	CASSPAGQGYGYTF	TGTGCCAGCAGCCCGGCGGGACAGGGGTATGGCTACACCTTC
TRBD1	TRBJ1-2	TRBV20-1	-	CSVQGQGAIGYTF	TGCAGTGTTCAGGGACAGGGGGCTATTGGCTACACCTTC
-	TRBJ1-1	TRBV5-1	few	CASSVGMNTEAFF	TGCGCCAGCAGCGTCGGAATGAACACTGAAGCTTTCTTT